One TCR beta chain is described in this entry. The time point denotes: sample taken at primary tumor resection. The cohort: over 70 early-stage, untreated non-small cell lung cancer patients. The data stem from a study of spatial heterogeneity in lung cancer. TCRdb fed the 5' RACE reads into MiXCR, producing one record per CDR3 protein. The sample has around 92,000 distinct CDR3 sequences; approximately 12% are singletons. V lost 2 bases to trimming and J lost 4 bases; unmatched junction nucleotides: 4. The CDR3 consists of 15 residues. CDR1 and CDR2 from the germline V gene are SGHNT and YYREEE (reference sequence).

The chain links TRBV5-4 to TRBJ2-1; 9 positions agree with TRBD1. The receptor's source is a male donor with early-stage non-small cell lung cancer. The sample here was PBMCs, taken at surgery. This chain's CDR3 is CASSFTGGAYNEQFF. DNA of the CDR3: TGTGCCAGCAGCTTTACAGGGGGCGCTTACAATGAGCAGTTCTTC.